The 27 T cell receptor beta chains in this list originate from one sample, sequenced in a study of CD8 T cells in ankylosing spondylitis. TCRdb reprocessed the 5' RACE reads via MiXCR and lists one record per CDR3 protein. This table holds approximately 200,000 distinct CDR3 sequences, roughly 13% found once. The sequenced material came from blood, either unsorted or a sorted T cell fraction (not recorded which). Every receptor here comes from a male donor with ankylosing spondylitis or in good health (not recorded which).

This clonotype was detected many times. The CDR3 here is CASSSLLEYTGELFF. CDR3 nucleotide sequence: TGTGCCAGCAGTAGCCTACTAGAGTACACCGGGGAGCTGTTTTTT. The chain is built from TRBV27 and TRBJ2-2; tentative D call: TRBD2 (5 bases). CDR1 MNHEY and CDR2 SMNVEV come from the germline V gene (reference sequence). V shed 5 bases and J shed 3 bases, with 13 bases lying between them. This CDR3 contains 15 residues.

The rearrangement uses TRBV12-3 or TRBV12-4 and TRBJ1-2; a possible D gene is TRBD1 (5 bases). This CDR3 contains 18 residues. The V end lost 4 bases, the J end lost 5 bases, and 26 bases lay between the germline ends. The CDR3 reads CASSSSRDLFPGGYGYTF. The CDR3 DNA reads TGTGCCAGCAGTTCGTCCCGGGACCTCTTCCCGGGCGGATATGGCTACACCTTC.

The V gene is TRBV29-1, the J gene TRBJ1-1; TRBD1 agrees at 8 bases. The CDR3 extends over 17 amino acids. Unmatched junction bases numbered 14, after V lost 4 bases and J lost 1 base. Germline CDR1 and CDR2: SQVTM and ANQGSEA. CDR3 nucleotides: TGCAGCGTTGGTAGGACAGGGTATGAATTTTGGAACACTGAAGCTTTCTTT. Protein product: CSVGRTGYEFWNTEAFF.

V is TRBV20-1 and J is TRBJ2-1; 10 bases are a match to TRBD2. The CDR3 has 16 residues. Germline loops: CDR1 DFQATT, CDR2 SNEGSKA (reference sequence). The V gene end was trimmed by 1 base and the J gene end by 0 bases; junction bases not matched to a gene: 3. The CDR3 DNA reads TGCAGTGCTAGAGTTAGCGGGGGGAGCTCCTACAATGAGCAGTTCTTC. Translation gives CSARVSGGSSYNEQFF.

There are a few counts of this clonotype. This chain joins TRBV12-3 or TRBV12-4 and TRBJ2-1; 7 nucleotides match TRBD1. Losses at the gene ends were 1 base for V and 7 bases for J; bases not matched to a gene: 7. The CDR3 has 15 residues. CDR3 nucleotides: TGTGCCAGCAGTTTAGGACAGGGTGTAGGAAATGAGCAGTTCTTC. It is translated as CASSLGQGVGNEQFF.

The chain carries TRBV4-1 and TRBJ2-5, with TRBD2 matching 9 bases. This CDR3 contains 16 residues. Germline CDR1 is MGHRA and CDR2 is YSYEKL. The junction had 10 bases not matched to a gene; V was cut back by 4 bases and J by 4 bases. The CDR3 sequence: CASSPGLANGGETQYF. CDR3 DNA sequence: TGCGCCAGCAGCCCGGGACTAGCTAACGGGGGAGAGACCCAGTACTTC.

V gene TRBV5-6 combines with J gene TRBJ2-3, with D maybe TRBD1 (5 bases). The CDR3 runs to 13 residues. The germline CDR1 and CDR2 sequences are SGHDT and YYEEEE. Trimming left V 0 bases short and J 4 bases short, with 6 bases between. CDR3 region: CASSLGTPDTQYF. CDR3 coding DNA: TGTGCCAGCAGCTTGGGGACACCAGATACGCAGTATTTT.

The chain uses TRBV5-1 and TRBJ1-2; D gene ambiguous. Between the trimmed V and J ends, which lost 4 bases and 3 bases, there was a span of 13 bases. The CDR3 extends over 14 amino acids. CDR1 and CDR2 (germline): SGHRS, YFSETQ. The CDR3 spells CASSPPTDYYGYTF. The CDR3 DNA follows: TGCGCCAGCAGCCCCCCGACGGACTACTATGGCTACACCTTC. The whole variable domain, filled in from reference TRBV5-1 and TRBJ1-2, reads KAGVTQTPRYLIKTRGQQVTLSCSPISGHRSVSWYQQTPGQGLQFLFEYFSETQRNKGNFPGRFSGRQFSNSRSEMNVSTLELGDSALYLCASSPPTDYYGYTFGSGTRLTVV.

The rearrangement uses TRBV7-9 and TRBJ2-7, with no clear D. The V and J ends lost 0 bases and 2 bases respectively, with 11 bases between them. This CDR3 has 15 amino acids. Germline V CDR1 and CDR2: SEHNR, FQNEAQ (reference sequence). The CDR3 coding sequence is TGTGCCAGCAGCTTAGCCTTAGACGGACCCTACGAGCAGTACTTC. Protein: CASSLALDGPYEQYF.

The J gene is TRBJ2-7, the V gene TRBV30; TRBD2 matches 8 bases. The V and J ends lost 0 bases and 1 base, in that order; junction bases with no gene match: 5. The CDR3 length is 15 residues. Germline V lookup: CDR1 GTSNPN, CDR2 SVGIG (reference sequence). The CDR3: CAWSVSGGGSYEQYF. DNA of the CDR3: TGTGCCTGGAGTGTATCGGGAGGGGGGTCCTACGAGCAGTACTTC.

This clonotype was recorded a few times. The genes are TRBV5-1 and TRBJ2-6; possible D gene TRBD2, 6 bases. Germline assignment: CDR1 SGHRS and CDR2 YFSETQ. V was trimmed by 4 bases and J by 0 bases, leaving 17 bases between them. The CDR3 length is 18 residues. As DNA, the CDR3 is TGCGCCAGCAGCGGAGGGACCTCCCCCGCCTCTGGGGCCAACGTCCTGACTTTC. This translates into CASSGGTSPASGANVLTF.

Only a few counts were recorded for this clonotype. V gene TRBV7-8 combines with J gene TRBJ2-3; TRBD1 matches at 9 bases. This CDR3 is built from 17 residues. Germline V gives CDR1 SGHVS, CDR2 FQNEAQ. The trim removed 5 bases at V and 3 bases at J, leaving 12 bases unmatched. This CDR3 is CASSLHLTGGRTDTQYF. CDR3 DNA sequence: TGTGCCAGCAGCCTCCACCTTACAGGGGGCAGGACAGATACGCAGTATTTT. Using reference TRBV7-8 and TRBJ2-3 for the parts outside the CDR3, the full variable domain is GAGVSQSPRYKVAKRGQDVALRCDPISGHVSLFWYQQALGQGPEFLTYFQNEAQLDKSGLPSDRFFAERPEGSVSTLKIQRTQQEDSAVYLCASSLHLTGGRTDTQYFGPGTRLTVL.

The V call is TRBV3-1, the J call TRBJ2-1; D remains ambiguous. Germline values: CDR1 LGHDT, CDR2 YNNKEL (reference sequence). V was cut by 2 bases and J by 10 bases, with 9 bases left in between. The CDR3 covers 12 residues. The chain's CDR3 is CASSQFEVEQFF. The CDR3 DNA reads TGTGCCAGCAGCCAATTTGAGGTAGAGCAGTTCTTC.

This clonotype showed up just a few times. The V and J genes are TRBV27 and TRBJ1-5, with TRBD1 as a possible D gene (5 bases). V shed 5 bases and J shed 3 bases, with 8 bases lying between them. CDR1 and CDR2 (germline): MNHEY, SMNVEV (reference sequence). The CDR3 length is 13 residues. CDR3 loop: CASSEGINQPQHF. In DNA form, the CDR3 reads TGTGCCAGCAGTGAGGGGATCAATCAGCCCCAGCATTTT.

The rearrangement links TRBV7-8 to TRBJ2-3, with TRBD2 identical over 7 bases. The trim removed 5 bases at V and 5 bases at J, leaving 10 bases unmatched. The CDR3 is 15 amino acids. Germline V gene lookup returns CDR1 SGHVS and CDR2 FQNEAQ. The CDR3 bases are TGTGCCAGCAGCCCGTCTGGGGTAGCGGGAGATACGCAGTATTTT. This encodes CASSPSGVAGDTQYF.

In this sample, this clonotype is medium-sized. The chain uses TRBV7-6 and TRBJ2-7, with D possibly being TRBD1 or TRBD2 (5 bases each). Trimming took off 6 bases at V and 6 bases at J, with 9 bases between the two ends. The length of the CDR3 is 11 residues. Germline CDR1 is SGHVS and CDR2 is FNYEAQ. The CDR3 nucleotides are TGTGCCAGCAGTTCAGGGAGCGAGCAGTACTTC. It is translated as CASSSGSEQYF.

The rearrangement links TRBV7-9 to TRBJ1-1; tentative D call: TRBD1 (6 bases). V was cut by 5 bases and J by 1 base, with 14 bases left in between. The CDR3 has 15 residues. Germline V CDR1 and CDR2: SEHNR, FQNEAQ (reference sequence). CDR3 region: CASSPQGTPNTEAFF. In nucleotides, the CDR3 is TGTGCCAGCAGCCCCCAGGGGACACCGAACACTGAAGCTTTCTTT.

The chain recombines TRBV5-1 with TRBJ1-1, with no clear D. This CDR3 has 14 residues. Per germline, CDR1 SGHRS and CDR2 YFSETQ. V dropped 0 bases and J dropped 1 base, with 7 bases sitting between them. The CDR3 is CASSLGWENTEAFF. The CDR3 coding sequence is TGCGCCAGCAGCTTGGGGTGGGAGAACACTGAAGCTTTCTTT.

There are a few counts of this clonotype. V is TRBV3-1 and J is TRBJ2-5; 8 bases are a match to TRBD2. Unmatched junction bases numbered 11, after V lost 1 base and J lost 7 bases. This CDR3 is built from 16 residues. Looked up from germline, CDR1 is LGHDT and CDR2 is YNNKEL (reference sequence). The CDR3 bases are TGTGCCAGCAGCCAAGCTGGGGCGACTAGCGATAGGACCCAGTACTTC. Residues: CASSQAGATSDRTQYF.

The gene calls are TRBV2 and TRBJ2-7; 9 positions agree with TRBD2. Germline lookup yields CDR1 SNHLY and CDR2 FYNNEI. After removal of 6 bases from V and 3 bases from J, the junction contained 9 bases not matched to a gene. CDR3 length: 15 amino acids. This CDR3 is CASRERTSVFYEQYF. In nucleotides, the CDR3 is TGTGCCAGCAGGGAAAGGACTAGCGTCTTCTACGAGCAGTACTTC.

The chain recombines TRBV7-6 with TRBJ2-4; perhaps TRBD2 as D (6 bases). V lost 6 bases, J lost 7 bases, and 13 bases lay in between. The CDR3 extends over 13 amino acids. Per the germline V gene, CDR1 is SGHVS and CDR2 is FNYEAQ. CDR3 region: CASRDWDSNIQYF. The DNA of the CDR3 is TGTGCCAGCAGAGACTGGGACTCCAACATTCAGTACTTC.

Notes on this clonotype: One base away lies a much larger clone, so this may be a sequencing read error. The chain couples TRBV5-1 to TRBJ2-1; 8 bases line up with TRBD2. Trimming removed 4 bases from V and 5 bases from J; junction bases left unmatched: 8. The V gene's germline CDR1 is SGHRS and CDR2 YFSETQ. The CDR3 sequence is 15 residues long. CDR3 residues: CASSEGLVGNNEQFF. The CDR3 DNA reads TGCGCCAGCAGCGAGGGACTAGTGGGAAACAATGAGCAGTTCTTC.

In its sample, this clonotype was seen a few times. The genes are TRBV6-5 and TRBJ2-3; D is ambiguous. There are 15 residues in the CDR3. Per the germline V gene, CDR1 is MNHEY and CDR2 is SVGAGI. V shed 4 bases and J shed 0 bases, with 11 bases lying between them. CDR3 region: CASSSTDGSTDTQYF. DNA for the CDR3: TGTGCCAGCAGTTCCACGGACGGGAGCACAGATACGCAGTATTTT.

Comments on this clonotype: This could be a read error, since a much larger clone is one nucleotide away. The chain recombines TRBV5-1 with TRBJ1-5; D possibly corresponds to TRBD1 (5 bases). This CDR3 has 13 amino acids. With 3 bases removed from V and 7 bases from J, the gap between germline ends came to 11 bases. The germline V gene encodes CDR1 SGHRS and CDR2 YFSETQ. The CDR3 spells CASSWVKGQPQHF. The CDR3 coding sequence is TGCGCCAGCAGCTGGGTGAAGGGGCAGCCCCAGCATTTT.

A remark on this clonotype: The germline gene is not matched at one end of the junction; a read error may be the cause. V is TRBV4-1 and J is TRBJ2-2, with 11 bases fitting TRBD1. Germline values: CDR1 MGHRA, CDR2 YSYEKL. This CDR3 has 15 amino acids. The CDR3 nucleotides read TGCGCCAGCAGCCTGGGACAGGGGGACACCGGGGAGCTGTCTTTT. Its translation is CASSLGQGDTGELSF.

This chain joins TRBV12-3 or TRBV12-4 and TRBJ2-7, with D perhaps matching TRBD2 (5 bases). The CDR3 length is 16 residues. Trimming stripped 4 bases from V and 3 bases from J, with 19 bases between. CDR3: CASSSPGWSEGYEQYF. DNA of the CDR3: TGTGCCAGCAGTTCCCCGGGGTGGTCAGAGGGCTACGAGCAGTACTTC.

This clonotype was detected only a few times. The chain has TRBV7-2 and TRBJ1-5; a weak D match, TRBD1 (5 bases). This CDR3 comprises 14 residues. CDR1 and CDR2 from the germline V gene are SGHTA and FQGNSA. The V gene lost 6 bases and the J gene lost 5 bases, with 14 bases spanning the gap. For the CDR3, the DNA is TGTGCCAGCAGTTTCTCTGGAGGGGATCAGCCCCAGCATTTT. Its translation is CASSFSGGDQPQHF.